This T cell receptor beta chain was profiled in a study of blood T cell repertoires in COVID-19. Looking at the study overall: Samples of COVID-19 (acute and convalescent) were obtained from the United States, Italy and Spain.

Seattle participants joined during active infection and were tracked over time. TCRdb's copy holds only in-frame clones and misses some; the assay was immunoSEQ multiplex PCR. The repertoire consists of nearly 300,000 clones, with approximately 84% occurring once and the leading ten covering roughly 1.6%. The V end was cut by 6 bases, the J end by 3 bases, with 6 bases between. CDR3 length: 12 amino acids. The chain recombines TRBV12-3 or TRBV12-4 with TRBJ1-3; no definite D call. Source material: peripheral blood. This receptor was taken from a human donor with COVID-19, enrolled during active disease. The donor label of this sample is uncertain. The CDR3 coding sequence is TGTGCCAGCAGCTCCCTTGGAAACACCATATATTTT. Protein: CASSSLGNTIYF.